This T cell receptor (beta chain) was recovered during a study of cytotoxic CD8 clonotypes in ibrutinib-treated CLL. Study outcomes and limitations: Clonality correlated strongly with circulating CD8+ T cells and exceeded age-matched healthy donors at baseline.

V dropped 6 bases and J dropped 4 bases, with 7 bases sitting between them. The CDR3 contains 13 residues. CDR1 is LNHDA, CDR2 SQIVND, per germline (reference sequence). Sequencing was performed with immunoSEQ multiplex PCR; in TCRdb, only in-frame clones are kept and a portion is missing. The repertoire holds some 35,000 clones, with 71% as singletons. The table lists this clone with a few counts. As yet, its antigen is unknown. The sequences come from PBMCs, collected at disease progression, from a patient treated with ibrutinib. The receptor was isolated from a human donor with chronic lymphocytic leukemia. This chain joins TRBV19 and TRBJ1-6, with D unclear. The CDR3 protein is CASRDTYNSPLHF. DNA of the CDR3: TGTGCCAGTAGAGACACGTATAATTCACCCCTCCACTTT.